Given below is one T cell receptor (beta chain) in context. Its antigen is currently unknown. Partitioning of CD4+ cells yielded a CD45RA+ naive subset and a CD45RA-negative memory subset. This record comes from a study of shared clonotypes between healthy human individuals. Overall study results and limits: Even with large depth, rarefaction showed that sorted-subset sequencing was incomplete.

Germline loops: CDR1 SGHAT, CDR2 FQNNGV. V lost 2 bases and J lost 5, with 11 bases in between. There are 14 residues in the CDR3. TCRdb's copy holds only in-frame clones and misses some; the assay was immunoSEQ multiplex PCR. Seen here are some 680,000 clones, roughly 73% observed once, and the top ten hold 1.5% to 2%. Material: memory CD4+ T cells sorted from blood. Subset described: CD45RA-negative fraction. The chain couples TRBV11-2 to TRBJ2-3; D possibly corresponds to TRBD1 (5 bases). The origin of this receptor is a woman in her 30s in good health. CDR3 residues: CASSLSGGQDTQYF. For the CDR3, the DNA is TGTGCCAGCAGCTTATCTGGCGGACAAGATACGCAGTATTTT.